Listed below are T cell receptor beta chains from one sample, sequenced in a study of cytotoxic CD8 clonotypes in ibrutinib-treated CLL. Data came from immunoSEQ multiplex PCR; TCRdb stores just in-frame clones and leaves some out. This sample has about 300,000 clones, with more than 70% found just once. Material: PBMCs, obtained at disease progression, from a patient treated with ibrutinib. The origin of the receptors is a human donor with chronic lymphocytic leukemia. CDR3s include the opening cysteine and the closing phenylalanine or tryptophan.

TRBJ2-5,TRBV9,CASTLTGKVGETQYF
TRBJ2-3,TRBV6-5,CASRRMGGTDTQYF
TRBJ2-7,TRBV10-3,CAIKSGTSGRVYEQYF
TRBJ1-3,TRBV6-5,CASSHDSGNTIYF
TRBJ2-7,TRBV7-9,CASSPPRQGYEQYF
TRBJ2-3,TRBV2,CASSLAGYGDTQYF
TRBJ1-5,TRBV4-1,CASSQVENSNQPQHF
TRBJ2-5,TRBV18,CASSPGDRAVQETQYF
TRBJ2-7,TRBV15,CATSRVGLAGGSYEQYF
TRBJ2-3,TRBV5-1,CASRPDRRGTDTQYF
TRBJ2-1,TRBV5-1,CASSLWSGLQSYNEQFF
TRBJ2-5,TRBV4-1,CASSQDTRETQYF